A single sample gave rise to the 15 T cell receptor beta chains below, sequenced in a study of OX40 agonist ivuxolimab in advanced cancers. Assay used: immunoSEQ multiplex PCR; TCRdb lists only in-frame clones, some missing. The data hold about 54,000 clones, with roughly 77% observed a single time. The sample consisted of CD4+ or CD8+ T cells sorted from blood, taken in a trial of the OX40 agonist ivuxolimab. These receptors came from an adult with an advanced solid tumor such as melanoma, head and neck, liver or kidney cancer.

This sequence joins TRBV7-9 and TRBJ2-7; tentative D call: TRBD1 (5 bases). In germline, CDR1 is SEHNR, CDR2 FQNEAQ (reference sequence). CDR3 length: 14 amino acids. The ends were cut back, 1 base at V and 2 bases at J, with 9 bases in the middle. CDR3 in amino acids: CASSLGRGTYEQYF. In DNA form, the CDR3 reads TGTGCCAGCAGCTTAGGAAGGGGTACCTACGAGCAGTACTTC.

This clone was picked up a small number of times. CDR3 nucleotide sequence: TGTGCCATCGGACAGGGGGGGAACACTGAAGCTTTCTTT. It specifies CAIGQGGNTEAFF. This sequence joins TRBV28 and TRBJ1-1, with TRBD1 matching 10 bases. The CDR3 has 13 amino acids. With V trimmed by 10 bases and J by 1 base, 3 bases remained unmatched. Germline V CDR1 and CDR2: MDHEN, SYDVKM.

V is TRBV5-1 and J is TRBJ2-5, with 7 bases identical to TRBD1. The CDR3 spans 15 residues. After removal of 4 bases from V and 4 bases from J, the junction contained 10 bases not matched to a gene. Germline V gene sequence: CDR1 SGHRS, CDR2 YFSETQ. The CDR3 protein is CASSPTGVALETQYF. In DNA form, the CDR3 reads TGCGCCAGCAGCCCCACAGGGGTAGCGTTAGAGACCCAGTACTTC. Complete variable domain (other parts from reference TRBV5-1 and TRBJ2-5): KAGVTQTPRYLIKTRGQQVTLSCSPISGHRSVSWYQQTPGQGLQFLFEYFSETQRNKGNFPGRFSGRQFSNSRSEMNVSTLELGDSALYLCASSPTGVALETQYFGPGTRLLVL.

This chain joins TRBV6-5 and TRBJ1-2; TRBD1 is a possible D gene (6 bases). V gave up 6 bases and J gave up 5 bases, with 7 bases separating them. Germline V gene sequence: CDR1 MNHEY, CDR2 SVGAGI. This CDR3 comprises 11 residues. Here the CDR3 DNA reads TGTGCCAGCAGGAGGGGGTATGGCTACACCTTC. Translation gives CASRRGYGYTF.

This clone was counted a single time. The chain links TRBV14 to TRBJ2-2, with no clear D. The CDR3 is 13 amino acids. The germline gives CDR1 SGHDN, CDR2 FVKESK. V was cut by 2 bases and J by 7 bases, with 8 bases left in between. The CDR3 bases are TGTGCCAGCAGCCAACCTCTCGGCGGGGAGCTGTTTTTT. Translation: CASSQPLGGELFF.

The genes are TRBV9 and TRBJ1-6; 7 nucleotides match TRBD1. With 0 bases clipped from V and 10 bases from J, the junction kept 7 bases outside the gene matches. The CDR3 sequence is 15 residues long. CDR1 SGDLS and CDR2 YYNGEE come from the germline V gene. CDR3 nucleotides: TGTGCCAGCAGCGTAGAGACAGGGCAGGGATCACCCCTCCACTTT. Translation: CASSVETGQGSPLHF.

CDR3 sequence: CASSLYAGGPETQYF. The DNA of the CDR3 is TGTGCCAGCAGTTTATATGCGGGGGGGCCAGAGACCCAGTACTTC. This sequence joins TRBV27 and TRBJ2-5; 9 nucleotides agree with TRBD2. There are 15 residues in the CDR3. V trimming: 1 base; J trimming: 4 bases; junction bases outside the gene matches: 4. The germline V gene encodes CDR1 MNHEY and CDR2 SMNVEV (reference sequence).

This clone was seen only once. The rearrangement links TRBV2 to TRBJ2-3, with D tentatively TRBD2 (5 bases). Trimming left V 4 bases short and J 4 bases short, with 15 bases between. Germline CDR1 SNHLY, CDR2 FYNNEI. There are 15 residues in the CDR3. The DNA of the CDR3 is TGTGCCAGCAGTGGGGCCAGCGCCGGGGCAGATACGCAGTATTTT. Protein product: CASSGASAGADTQYF.

The chain has TRBV19 and TRBJ1-3; D might be TRBD1 (5 bases). The CDR3 consists of 15 residues. Germline V gene sequence: CDR1 LNHDA, CDR2 SQIVND (reference sequence). Trimming removed 6 bases from V and 4 bases from J, with 16 bases in between. The CDR3: CASSRDGGSGNTIYF. The CDR3 coding sequence is TGTGCCAGTAGCAGGGATGGAGGATCCGGAAACACCATATATTTT.

This clone turned up a few times. V usage is TRBV5-4 and J usage is TRBJ2-3; D not certain. CDR1 SGHNT and CDR2 YYREEE come from the germline V gene (reference sequence). V was clipped by 4 bases and J by 2 bases, with 17 bases between them. This CDR3 is built from 16 residues. The CDR3 loop is CASSQGRVADTDTQYF. CDR3 in DNA: TGTGCCAGCAGCCAAGGACGTGTCGCCGACACAGATACGCAGTATTTT.

The chain recombines TRBV6-1 with TRBJ2-7; D remains ambiguous. Trimming stripped 2 bases from V and 6 bases from J, with 8 bases between. The CDR3 is 12 amino acids. Germline V CDR1 and CDR2: MNHNS, SASEGT. The CDR3 is CASSELGGEQYF. CDR3 coding DNA: TGTGCCAGCAGTGAATTGGGTGGCGAGCAGTACTTC.

Regarding this clone: The sample contains more than one DNA sequence encoding this CDR3. The rearrangement links TRBV29-1 to TRBJ2-2; TRBD2 agrees at 8 bases. The CDR3 length is 14 residues. Looked up from germline, CDR1 is SQVTM and CDR2 is ANQGSEA. Trimming cost V 6 bases and J 5 bases; bases outside gene matches: 8. The CDR3 DNA is TGCAGCGTCGGACTAGCAGGGTATACCGGGGAGCTGTTTTTT. It is translated as CSVGLAGYTGELFF.

V and J are TRBV19 and TRBJ1-5, with D unresolved. The CDR3 contains 16 residues. V shed 7 bases and J shed 5 bases, with 21 bases lying between them. Germline V gene data show CDR1 as LNHDA and CDR2 as SQIVND (reference sequence). This CDR3 reads CASTGIKGRFHQPQHF. The CDR3 region has the DNA TGTGCCAGTACCGGGATAAAGGGCAGGTTCCATCAGCCCCAGCATTTT.

The chain has TRBV7-3 and TRBJ2-1; D may match TRBD1 or TRBD2 (5 bases each). Germline CDR1 and CDR2: SGHTA and FQGTGA. This CDR3 comprises 17 residues. V was shortened by 5 bases and J by 7 bases, with 24 bases between the two germline ends. The CDR3 DNA reads as TGTGCCAGCAGCCTCCACGGCGGACCGATGGGGGAAAATGAGCAGTTCTTC. It translates to CASSLHGGPMGENEQFF.

The genes are TRBV19 and TRBJ1-1, with D maybe TRBD1 (6 bases). Germline values: CDR1 LNHDA, CDR2 SQIVND (reference sequence). With 1 base removed from V and 1 base from J, the gap between germline ends came to 10 bases. The CDR3 spans 15 residues. The CDR3 DNA reads as TGTGCCAGTAGTATAGGTCCGGGACAGAACACTGAAGCTTTCTTT. It translates to CASSIGPGQNTEAFF. Full variable domain (missing parts from reference TRBV19 and TRBJ1-1): DGGITQSPKYLFRKEGQNVTLSCEQNLNHDAMYWYRQDPGQGLRLIYYSQIVNDFQKGDIAEGYSVSREKKESFPLTVTSAQKNPTAFYLCASSIGPGQNTEAFFGQGTRLTVV.